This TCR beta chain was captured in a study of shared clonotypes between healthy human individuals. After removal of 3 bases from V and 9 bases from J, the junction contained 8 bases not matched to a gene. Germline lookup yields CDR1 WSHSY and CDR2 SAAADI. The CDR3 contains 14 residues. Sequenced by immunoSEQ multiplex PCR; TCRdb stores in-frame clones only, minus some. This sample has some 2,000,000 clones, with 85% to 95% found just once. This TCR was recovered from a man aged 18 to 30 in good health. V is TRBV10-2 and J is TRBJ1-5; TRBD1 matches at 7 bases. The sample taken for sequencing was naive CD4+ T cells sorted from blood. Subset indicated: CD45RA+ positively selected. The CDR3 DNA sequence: TGCGCCAGCAGTGATACGACAGGGTCATTGCCCCAGCATTTT. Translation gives CASSDTTGSLPQHF.